These T cell receptor beta chains were read from a single sample in a study of Ad26.COV2.S vaccination and SARS-CoV-2 variants. Here immunoSEQ multiplex PCR was the method, and the copy in TCRdb shows in-frame clones only, minus some. The table lists roughly 300,000 clones, more than 85% of them singletons. This specimen was peripheral blood, taken in a trial of Ad26.COV2.S vaccine versus placebo. The receptors shown here come from a person aged 18-60 years who received the Ad26.COV2.S COVID-19 vaccine or a placebo. The CDR3 runs from the conserved cysteine through the conserved F or W. D genes are given only for firm matches. The listing skips clone size in some rows; elsewhere it reads once, few, many or a size class.

V gene,D gene,J gene,clone size,CDR3 protein,CDR3 DNA
TRBV5-1,TRBD1,TRBJ2-7,NA,CASSWDSAEGQYF,TGCGCCAGCAGCTGGGACAGCGCCGAGGGGCAGTACTTC
TRBV10-3,NA,TRBJ2-1,NA,CATRGRGSGVNEQFF,TGTGCCACCCGAGGTCGGGGTTCCGGGGTCAATGAGCAGTTCTTC
TRBV2,NA,TRBJ2-1,NA,CASSADRSSYNEQFF,TGTGCCAGCAGTGCCGACCGGAGCTCCTACAATGAGCAGTTCTTC
TRBV28,NA,TRBJ2-2,NA,CASSLSRNTGELFF,TGTGCCAGCAGTTTATCCCGGAACACCGGGGAGCTGTTTTTT
TRBV5-1,NA,TRBJ1-2,NA,CASSLAEGLGGYTF,TGCGCCAGCAGCTTGGCAGAGGGCCTCGGGGGCTACACCTTC
TRBV3-1/TRBV3-2,NA,TRBJ2-1,NA,CASSQDPTDYNEQFF,TGTGCCAGCAGCCAAGATCCCACGGACTACAATGAGCAGTTCTTC
TRBV5-1,TRBD1,TRBJ1-2,once,CASSLSQGSYGYTF,TGCGCCAGCAGCTTGTCACAGGGGAGTTATGGCTACACCTTC
TRBV18,TRBD1,TRBJ2-7,NA,CASSLGQGYEQYF,TGTGCCAGCTCACTTGGACAGGGCTACGAGCAGTACTTC
TRBV9,NA,TRBJ1-4,NA,CASSEMDGGEKLFF,TGTGCCAGCAGCGAGATGGACGGGGGAGAAAAACTGTTTTTT
TRBV29-1,TRBD1,TRBJ1-2,NA,CSVEDQDRGPFNYGYTF,TGCAGCGTTGAAGATCAGGACAGGGGGCCCTTCAACTATGGCTACACCTTC
TRBV7-9,NA,TRBJ1-2,NA,CASTRGDANYGYTF,TGTGCCAGCACCCGGGGGGACGCAAACTATGGCTACACCTTC
TRBV5-1,NA,TRBJ2-7,NA,CASSLHRTTYEQYF,TGCGCCAGCAGCTTGCACAGAACAACCTACGAGCAGTACTTC
TRBV27,TRBD2,TRBJ2-1,NA,CASSLSVSGGGEQFF,TGTGCCAGCAGTTTATCGGTTAGCGGGGGGGGTGAGCAGTTCTTC
TRBV30,NA,TRBJ2-5,NA,CAWGSGEARETQYF,TGTGCCTGGGGCTCAGGGGAGGCAAGAGAGACCCAGTACTTC
TRBV5-6,NA,TRBJ2-7,few,CASSLLSGSSYEQYF,TGTGCCAGCAGCTTGCTCAGCGGATCCTCCTACGAGCAGTACTTC
TRBV19,NA,TRBJ2-2,NA,CASSIDLTNRELFF,TGTGCCAGTAGTATAGATCTGACGAACCGGGAGCTGTTTTTT
TRBV28,NA,TRBJ2-7,NA,CASSHQIGGSSYEQYF,TGTGCCAGCAGTCATCAAATTGGGGGTTCCTCCTACGAGCAGTACTTC
TRBV3-1/TRBV3-2,NA,TRBJ1-1,NA,CASSQERGGRPEAFF,TGTGCCAGCAGCCAAGAGAGGGGGGGAAGGCCTGAAGCTTTCTTT
TRBV28,NA,TRBJ1-5,NA,CASSLLHRDTYSNQPQHF,TGTGCCAGCAGTCTCCTACACCGGGACACTTATAGCAATCAGCCCCAGCATTTT
TRBV28,NA,TRBJ1-5,NA,CASSLTGGWVIQPQHF,TGTGCCAGCAGTTTAACGGGAGGGTGGGTCATTCAGCCCCAGCATTTT
TRBV28,TRBD1,TRBJ1-2,NA,CASSPRPTGLNYGYTF,TGTGCCAGCAGCCCACGCCCGACAGGGCTCAACTATGGCTACACCTTC
TRBV5-1,TRBD1,TRBJ2-3,NA,CASSLFGTGSTDTQYF,TGCGCCAGCAGCTTGTTCGGGACAGGGAGCACAGATACGCAGTATTTT
TRBV9,TRBD1,TRBJ2-1,NA,CASSVGDRGMDEQFF,TGTGCCAGCAGCGTAGGGGACAGGGGTATGGATGAGCAGTTCTTC
TRBV4-3,TRBD2,TRBJ2-5,once,CASSQGLAGGPETQYF,TGCGCCAGCAGCCAGGGACTAGCGGGGGGGCCGGAGACCCAGTACTTC
TRBV5-1,NA,TRBJ1-1,NA,CASSLTDSVAFF,TGCGCCAGCAGCCTCACGGACTCGGTGGCTTTCTTT
TRBV5-6,NA,TRBJ2-2,NA,CASSLVSNTGELFF,TGTGCCAGCAGCTTGGTTTCGAACACCGGGGAGCTGTTTTTT
TRBV7-9,NA,TRBJ1-1,NA,CASRLVGEAFF,TGTGCCAGCAGATTAGTGGGGGAAGCTTTCTTT
TRBV7-9,NA,TRBJ1-4,NA,CASSLADGGAPKKLFF,TGTGCCAGCAGCTTAGCCGATGGGGGGGCTCCGAAAAAACTGTTTTTT
TRBV5-6,NA,TRBJ2-7,NA,CASSLKAIRRDTPYEQYF,TGTGCCAGCAGCTTGAAAGCAATTAGGCGGGATACCCCCTACGAGCAGTACTTC
TRBV4-2,TRBD2,TRBJ2-1,NA,CASSQTTSGGYNEQFF,TGTGCCAGCAGCCAGACCACTAGCGGGGGGTACAATGAGCAGTTCTTC
TRBV3-1/TRBV3-2,TRBD1,TRBJ1-3,NA,CASSPWTGGERGNTIYF,TGTGCCAGCAGCCCCTGGACAGGGGGCGAAAGGGGAAACACCATATATTTT
TRBV2,NA,TRBJ1-2,NA,CASRTAYYGYTF,TGTGCCAGCAGGACAGCCTACTATGGCTACACCTTC
TRBV18,NA,TRBJ2-1,NA,CASSPRGNNEQFF,TGTGCCAGCTCACCAAGGGGTAACAATGAGCAGTTCTTC
TRBV9,NA,TRBJ2-1,NA,CASSVVARGSYNEQFF,TGTGCCAGCAGCGTAGTGGCCAGGGGCTCCTACAATGAGCAGTTCTTC
TRBV27,NA,TRBJ2-7,NA,CASSLGGGRTYEQYF,TGTGCCAGCAGTTTGGGCGGCGGCAGAACCTACGAGCAGTACTTC